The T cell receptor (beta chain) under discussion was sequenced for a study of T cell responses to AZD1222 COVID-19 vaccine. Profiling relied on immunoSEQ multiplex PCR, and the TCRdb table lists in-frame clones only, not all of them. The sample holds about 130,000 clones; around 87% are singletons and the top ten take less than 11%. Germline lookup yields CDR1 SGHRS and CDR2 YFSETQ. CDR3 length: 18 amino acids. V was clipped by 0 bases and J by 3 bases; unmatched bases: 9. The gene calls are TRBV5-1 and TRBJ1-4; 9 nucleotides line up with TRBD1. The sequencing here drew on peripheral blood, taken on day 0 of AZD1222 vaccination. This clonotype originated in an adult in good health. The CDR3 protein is CASSLGPGTGFANEKLFF. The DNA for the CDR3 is TGCGCCAGCAGCTTGGGCCCCGGGACAGGGTTTGCTAATGAAAAACTGTTTTTT. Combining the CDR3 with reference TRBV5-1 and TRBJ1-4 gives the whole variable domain KAGVTQTPRYLIKTRGQQVTLSCSPISGHRSVSWYQQTPGQGLQFLFEYFSETQRNKGNFPGRFSGRQFSNSRSEMNVSTLELGDSALYLCASSLGPGTGFANEKLFFGSGTQLSVL.